This passage covers 8 T cell receptor beta chains from one sample sequenced in a study of shared clonotypes between healthy human individuals (dated by TCRdb to 2020 to 2022). Receptor amplification or capture employed the immunoSEQ multiplex PCR assay. TCRdb obtained this table from immuneACCESS and retained in-frame rearrangements with V and J assigned. These tables miss some clones; where compared with another copy, unresolved V genes account for less than half of the shortfall, and the remainder is unexplained. This sample gives approximately 2.3 million clones in total; approximately 93% of them show up just once. The ten biggest clones cover 0.39% of the sample. The sample comprised naive CD4+ T cells from PBMCs. The sample's cell subset or site, from its label and the paper: CD45RA+ positively selected. The receptors stem from a man between 18 and 35 years old in good health. Some clones in this sample may be carry-over from other donors' samples.

J is TRBJ2-1 and V is TRBV7-2, with TRBD2 identical over 9 bases. Germline loops: CDR1 SGHTA, CDR2 FQGNSA. This CDR3 comprises 15 residues. V trimming: 2 bases; J trimming: 5 bases; junction bases outside the gene matches: 4. The CDR3 DNA reads TGTGCCAGCAGCTTACTAGCGGGGATTCACAATGAGCAGTTCTTC. This gives the protein CASSLLAGIHNEQFF.

V gene TRBV27 combines with J gene TRBJ2-1; possible D gene TRBD2, 6 bases. The CDR3 has 13 residues. V dropped 4 bases and J dropped 3 bases, with 7 bases sitting between them. Germline values: CDR1 MNHEY, CDR2 SMNVEV (reference sequence). The CDR3 coding sequence is TGTGCCAGCAGTTCGGGACTCTACAATGAGCAGTTCTTC. Protein sequence: CASSSGLYNEQFF.

CDR3 loop: CASSKTSGRFGWGEQFF. The CDR3, as DNA: TGTGCCAGCAGTAAGACTAGCGGGAGGTTCGGTTGGGGTGAGCAGTTCTTC. The chain is built from TRBV14 and TRBJ2-1, with 13 bases that match TRBD2. The germline CDR1 and CDR2 sequences are SGHDN and FVKESK. The V gene end was trimmed by 6 bases and the J gene end by 9 bases; junction bases not matched to a gene: 14. The CDR3 spans 17 residues.

This chain connects TRBV6-1 to TRBJ2-1, with 8 bases that match TRBD2. Germline CDR1 MNHNS, CDR2 SASEGT. This CDR3 has 13 amino acids. V shed 10 bases and J 4 bases; nucleotides not matched to a gene: 6. The CDR3 region is CAIPGGVYNEQFF. CDR3 nucleotide sequence: TGTGCCATCCCGGGGGGGGTTTACAATGAGCAGTTCTTC.

J is TRBJ2-6 and V is TRBV27; 9 nucleotides agree with TRBD1. The ends lost 3 bases at V and 0 bases at J; junction bases unmatched: 3. CDR3 size: 17 residues. Per the germline V gene, CDR1 is MNHEY and CDR2 is SMNVEV (reference sequence). The CDR3 loop reads CASSFRQGGSGANVLTF. The CDR3 DNA reads TGTGCCAGCAGTTTTCGACAGGGGGGCTCTGGGGCCAACGTCCTGACTTTC. Combining the CDR3 with reference TRBV27 and TRBJ2-6 gives the whole variable domain EAQVTQNPRYLITVTGKKLTVTCSQNMNHEYMSWYRQDPGLGLRQIYYSMNVEVTDKGDVPEGYKVSRKEKRNFPLILESPSPNQTSLYFCASSFRQGGSGANVLTFGAGSRLTVL.

Here the CDR3 reads CASSLARQSDEQYF. DNA for the CDR3: TGTGCCAGCAGCTTAGCGAGGCAGTCCGACGAGCAGTACTTC. The chain combines TRBV11-1 with TRBJ2-7; no definite D call. CDR3 length: 14 amino acids. V was shortened by 0 bases and J by 5 bases, with 11 bases between the two germline ends. Germline V gene lookup returns CDR1 SGHAT and CDR2 FQDESV (reference sequence).

The chain carries TRBV28 and TRBJ2-7; TRBD1 might be the D (5 bases). Trimming took off 2 bases at V and 0 bases at J, with 14 bases between the two ends. CDR1 is MDHEN, CDR2 SYDVKM, per germline. The CDR3 runs to 16 residues. CDR3 sequence (DNA): TGTGCCAGCAGTTTAAATAGGTGGGGCGGCTCCTACGAGCAGTACTTC. It codes for CASSLNRWGGSYEQYF. Variable domain in full (rest from reference TRBV28 and TRBJ2-7): DVKVTQSSRYLVKRTGEKVFLECVQDMDHENMFWYRQDPGLGLRLIYFSYDVKMKEKGDIPEGYSVSREKKERFSLILESASTNQTSMYLCASSLNRWGGSYEQYFGPGTRLTVT.

The table lists this clone with a count of one. J is TRBJ2-1 and V is TRBV11-3; D is ambiguous. Between the trimmed V and J ends, which lost 1 base and 0 bases, there was a span of 19 bases. The CDR3 consists of 19 residues. CDR1 and CDR2 from the germline V gene are SGHNT and YENEEA. The CDR3 bases are TGTGCCAGCAGCTTAGTGGGCCCTTACAATGCAAACTCCTACAATGAGCAGTTCTTC. Its translation is CASSLVGPYNANSYNEQFF.